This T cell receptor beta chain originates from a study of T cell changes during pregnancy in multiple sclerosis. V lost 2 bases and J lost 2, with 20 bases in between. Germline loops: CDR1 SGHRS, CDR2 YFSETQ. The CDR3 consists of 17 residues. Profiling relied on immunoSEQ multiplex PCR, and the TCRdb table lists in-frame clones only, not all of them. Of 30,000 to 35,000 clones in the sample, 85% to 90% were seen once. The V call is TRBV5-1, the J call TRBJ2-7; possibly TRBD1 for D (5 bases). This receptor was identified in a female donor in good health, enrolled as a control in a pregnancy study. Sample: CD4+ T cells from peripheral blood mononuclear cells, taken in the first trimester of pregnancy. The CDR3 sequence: CASSFSRGRGDPYEQYF. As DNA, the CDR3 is TGCGCCAGCAGCTTCTCCCGTGGTAGGGGCGATCCCTACGAGCAGTACTTC.